These 11 T cell receptor beta chains originate from one sample sequenced in a study of cytomegalovirus exposure and HLA in healthy donors listed by TCRdb under 2017. The library was produced with the immunoSEQ multiplex PCR assay. For the multiplex PCR, a mixture combining 60 forward primers for TCR Vbeta segments and 13 reverse primers for TCR Jbeta segments was used. The source is immuneACCESS, and TCRdb retained only in-frame sequences with V and J called. Part of the clones is not carried over; for the studies checked, unresolved V genes explain less than half of this, and the remainder is unexplained. A total of about 98,000 clones appear in this sample, roughly 70% of them only once. Jointly, the top ten make up less than 2% of the sample. Sequenced sample: PBMCs. These receptors were taken from a male donor in good health and CMV-seronegative.

Within the sample, this clone is medium-sized. V is TRBV5-5 and J is TRBJ2-7; TRBD2 is a possible D gene (7 bases). The ends were cut back, 5 bases at V and 5 bases at J, with 26 bases in the middle. The CDR3 is 17 residues long. The germline gives CDR1 SGHKS, CDR2 YYEKEE (reference sequence). The CDR3 spells CASSQGRGLRGGDEQYF. CDR3 nucleotide sequence: TGTGCCAGCAGTCAGGGGAGGGGACTACGAGGTGGAGACGAGCAGTACTTC.

The chain has TRBV29-1 and TRBJ1-1, with TRBD1 identical over 11 bases. V was pared by 7 bases and J by 10 bases, with 8 bases of the junction left unmatched. Germline-derived CDR1 and CDR2 are SQVTM and ANQGSEA. CDR3 size: 12 residues. CDR3 sequence (DNA): TGCAGCGGCCGGGACAGGGGGGGAAGAGCTTTCTTT. Translation gives CSGRDRGGRAFF.

The J gene is TRBJ2-7, the V gene TRBV7-9, with TRBD1 as a possible D gene (6 bases). The CDR3 sequence is 13 residues long. Germline V gives CDR1 SEHNR, CDR2 FQNEAQ (reference sequence). V was shortened by 5 bases and J by 5 bases, with 13 bases between the two germline ends. The CDR3 protein is CASSVAQGHEQYF. The CDR3 region has the DNA TGTGCCAGCAGCGTTGCGCAGGGGCACGAGCAGTACTTC.

This clone was observed a handful of times. The J gene is TRBJ1-4, the V gene TRBV6-5; 7 positions agree with TRBD1. Unmatched junction bases numbered 10, after V lost 2 bases and J lost 7 bases. The CDR3 sequence is 16 residues long. CDR1 MNHEY and CDR2 SVGAGI come from the germline V gene. CDR3 nucleotide sequence: TGTGCCAGCAGTTACGGGACATTGGGACAGAGTGAAAAACTGTTTTTT. Protein product: CASSYGTLGQSEKLFF.

This chain connects TRBV30 to TRBJ2-7, with D perhaps TRBD2 (6 bases). CDR3 length equals 15 residues. The ends were cut back, 0 bases at V and 3 bases at J, with 15 bases in the middle. Germline loops: CDR1 GTSNPN, CDR2 SVGIG (reference sequence). CDR3 nucleotide sequence: TGTGCCTGGAGTGTATTTAGCGGTCCTGTCTACGAGCAGTACTTC. Its translation: CAWSVFSGPVYEQYF.

This clone has just a few counts. The chain combines TRBV4-2 with TRBJ2-7, with D possibly TRBD2 on 6 matching bases. Germline V CDR1 and CDR2: LGHNA, YNFKEQ. This CDR3 is 18 amino acids long. Deletions cut 1 base from V and 4 bases from J, with 23 bases between. The CDR3 is CASSQASTPGLGGYEQYF. DNA for the CDR3: TGTGCCAGCAGCCAAGCATCAACACCGGGGCTGGGGGGTTACGAGCAGTACTTC.

Written as DNA, the CDR3 is TGCGCCAGCAGCCAAGCGCACTTCTCCTCCTACGAGCAGTACTTC. This sequence encodes CASSQAHFSSYEQYF. The chain recombines TRBV4-1 with TRBJ2-7; D unresolved. Per the germline V gene, CDR1 is MGHRA and CDR2 is YSYEKL. Trimming took off 1 base at V and 0 bases at J, with 10 bases between the two ends. The length of the CDR3 is 15 residues.

V and J are TRBV27 and TRBJ2-2; 13 bases line up with TRBD2. With 10 bases clipped from V and 3 bases from J, the junction kept 11 bases outside the gene matches. Per the germline V gene, CDR1 is MNHEY and CDR2 is SMNVEV (reference sequence). The CDR3 length is 17 residues. The DNA of the CDR3 is TGTGCCACCGATGGACTAGCGGGAGTTCGGGACACCGGGGAGCTGTTTTTT. It is translated as CATDGLAGVRDTGELFF.

The chain has TRBV30 and TRBJ1-1; TRBD1 might be the D (5 bases). The CDR3 consists of 12 residues. Germline V lookup: CDR1 GTSNPN, CDR2 SVGIG (reference sequence). This CDR3 is CALGLLNTEAFF. The CDR3 nucleotides read TGTGCTTTGGGACTTTTGAACACTGAAGCTTTCTTT.

V gene TRBV14 combines with J gene TRBJ2-7; TRBD2 matches 10 bases. CDR1 and CDR2 (germline): SGHDN, FVKESK. Germline trimming cut 0 bases from V and 2 bases from J; bases unmatched to any gene: 10. This CDR3 is 18 amino acids long. CDR3 region: CASSQDGATSGHPYEQYF. The CDR3 DNA follows: TGTGCCAGCAGCCAAGACGGGGCGACTAGCGGGCACCCCTACGAGCAGTACTTC.

This rearrangement joins TRBV5-4 to TRBJ2-1; the match to TRBD1 covers 8 bases. From germline, CDR1 is SGHNT and CDR2 YYREEE (reference sequence). This CDR3 comprises 17 residues. The junction had 6 bases not matched to a gene; V was cut back by 0 bases and J by 1 base. CDR3 in DNA: TGTGCCAGCAGCTTGGGGATCGGACAGGGTTCCTACAATGAGCAGTTCTTC. It specifies CASSLGIGQGSYNEQFF.